These T cell receptor beta chains were read from a single sample in a study of T-cell memory formation after mild COVID-19. TCRdb ran MiXCR on the 5' RACE reads and lists one entry per CDR3 protein. The sample lists roughly 310,000 distinct CDR3 sequences; 15% to 20% were seen once. Sequencing input: PBMCs or a T cell subset sorted from them (not recorded which). Receptor source: a young man who had mild COVID-19 (a few samples of this study predate the infection). Cell type and time point are not known. Both conserved end residues are part of each CDR3. Fields, in order: V gene, clone size, D gene, J gene, CDR3 DNA, CDR3 protein. A D gene is named only where the DNA matches it firmly. Expanded clones get a size class; other rows say once, few or many, or leave the size out.

>TRBV10-3|many|TRBD2|TRBJ2-3
TGTGCCATCAGTGAGTCCAGGACTAGCGGGGGGACAGATACGCAGTATTTT
CAISESRTSGGTDTQYF
>TRBV4-1|.|.|TRBJ1-6
TGCGCCAGCAGCCATCGCCTACAGACAGCTTCCTATAATTCACCCCTCCACTTT
CASSHRLQTASYNSPLHF
>TRBV7-2|few|TRBD1|TRBJ2-5
TGTGCCAGCAGCTTTTGGACAGGGGGCTGGGAGACCCAGTACTTC
CASSFWTGGWETQYF
>TRBV24-1|.|TRBD1|TRBJ1-1
TGTGCCGCAGGGACATCGGGGACAGGCGTGAACACAGAAGCTTTCTTT
CAAGTSGTGVNTEAFF
>TRBV18|few|.|TRBJ1-1
TGTGCCAGCTCATCTCAGGGTATGAACACTGAAGCTTTCTTT
CASSSQGMNTEAFF
>TRBV11-2|few|.|TRBJ2-1
TGTGCCAGCAGCTTCGTGTGGGTGAATGAGCAGTTCTTC
CASSFVWVNEQFF
>TRBV20-1|.|TRBD2|TRBJ2-5
TGCAGTGCTAACGGGGGGGCCCAAGAGACCCAGTACTTC
CSANGGAQETQYF
>TRBV20-1|few|.|TRBJ2-7
TGCAGTGCTAGAGATCTGACCCACGAGCAGTACTTC
CSARDLTHEQYF
>TRBV18|.|TRBD2|TRBJ2-1
TGTGCCAGCTCACTCCGGGCCTCTAGCGGATACAATGAGCAGTTCTTC
CASSLRASSGYNEQFF
>TRBV7-9|.|.|TRBJ1-3
TGTGCCAGCAGCAACGGGGGCACTCTGGGAAACACCATATATTTT
CASSNGGTLGNTIYF
>TRBV12-3/TRBV12-4|.|.|TRBJ1-3
TGTGCCAGAAGCTTGACAGGAAACACCATATATTTT
CARSLTGNTIYF
>TRBV19|.|.|TRBJ2-4
TGTGCCAGTAAGGAGATAGCCAAAAACATTCAGTACTTC
CASKEIAKNIQYF
>TRBV15|.|.|TRBJ2-5
TGTGCCACCAGCAGAGATGGGTGGACCCAGTACTTC
CATSRDGWTQYF
>TRBV2|.|.|TRBJ1-6
TGTGCCAGCAGTGCGACAGAAAGCTTCAATTCACCCCTCCACTTT
CASSATESFNSPLHF
>TRBV7-2|many|TRBD2|TRBJ2-5
TGTGCCAGCAGCTTTGCCCTTCTAGCGGGGGCCCGACGGACCCAGTACTTC
CASSFALLAGARRTQYF
>TRBV7-3|.|.|TRBJ2-1
TGTGCCAGCAGCGCGCGGGGTAGCTCCTACAATGAGCAGTTCTTC
CASSARGSSYNEQFF
>TRBV7-2|many|.|TRBJ1-5
TGTGCCAGCAGCGTAAGGGGGGATCAAGCCCAGCATTTT
CASSVRGDQAQHF
>TRBV28|.|TRBD1|TRBJ1-1
TGTGCCAGCAGTCAAGGGACAGGCACTTTCTTT
CASSQGTGTFF
>TRBV27|.|.|TRBJ1-2
TGTGCCAGCAGTCCCCGTGAGGGTTATCATGGCTACACCTTC
CASSPREGYHGYTF
>TRBV29-1|few|TRBD1|TRBJ2-5
TGCAGCGTGATGACAGGGGATCATGGAGAGACCCAGTACTTC
CSVMTGDHGETQYF
>TRBV12-3/TRBV12-4|.|.|TRBJ1-3
TGTGCCAGCAGTTCCACCGGGGGAGGAAACACCATATATTTT
CASSSTGGGNTIYF
>TRBV21-1|few|.|TRBJ2-7
TGTGCCAGCAGCAAAGGCTCGAATTGGAGGAGGGGCGGTTATCAAGAGCAGTACTTC
CASSKGSNWRRGGYQEQYF
>TRBV11-3|.|TRBD2|TRBJ2-3
TGTGCCAGCAGCTTAGGACTAGCGGGGGGTGGGCCAGGTACGCAGTATTTT
CASSLGLAGGGPGTQYF
>TRBV20-1|.|TRBD1|TRBJ2-1
TGCAGTGCCCCCGTGTGGGGACAGGGAGAAACGGGTGAGCAGTTCTTC
CSAPVWGQGETGEQFF
>TRBV5-1|.|.|TRBJ1-2
TGCGCCAGCAGCCAAACAGACCTACTCCCTAACTATGGCTACACCTTC
CASSQTDLLPNYGYTF
>TRBV9|few|.|TRBJ2-1
TGTGCCAGCAGCGTTAGGGCTAGCTCCCACAATGAGCAGTTCTTC
CASSVRASSHNEQFF
>TRBV13|.|TRBD1|TRBJ1-2
TGTGCCAGCAGCCTCGTTCCGGGACAGGGGGTTGGCTACACCTTC
CASSLVPGQGVGYTF
>TRBV7-9|.|.|TRBJ2-3
TGTGCCAGCAGCTTGTCGGAGATAGATACGCAGTATTTT
CASSLSEIDTQYF
>TRBV28|.|.|TRBJ2-2
TGTGCCACGAGTCCCCCCGGGGAGCTGTTTTTT
CATSPPGELFF
>TRBV7-2|few|.|TRBJ1-6
TGTGCCAGCAGCCCTGGCTGGGGTAATTCACCCCTCCACTTT
CASSPGWGNSPLHF
>TRBV6-5|.|TRBD1|TRBJ1-1
TGTGCCAGCAGTCCGGACAGGCGGAACACTGAAGCTTTCTTT
CASSPDRRNTEAFF
>TRBV5-5|.|TRBD1|TRBJ2-7
TGTGCCAGCAGCTTGCTAACAGGGGGCCGCGAGCAGTACTTC
CASSLLTGGREQYF